The 4 T cell receptor beta chains below were found in one sample sequenced in a study of metastatic and nonmetastatic thyroid tumors. TCRdb re-analyzed the PCR reads through MiXCR. The data show roughly 21,000 clones, 28% seen once. There were no patients who had received any treatment before thyroid surgery. Sequencing input: tumor tissue. These receptors were collected from a male donor with papillary thyroid cancer or a benign thyroid nodule (not recorded which). Some clones in this sample may be carry-over from other donors' samples.

The V call is TRBV20-1, the J call TRBJ2-2; a possible D gene is TRBD2 (6 bases). There are 12 residues in the CDR3. Germline CDR1 is DFQATT and CDR2 is SNEGSKA (reference sequence). Trimming stripped 6 bases from V and 7 bases from J, with 12 bases between. Here the CDR3 reads CSALLGGGELFF. The CDR3 DNA reads TGCAGTGCCCTACTGGGGGGCGGGGAGCTGTTTTTT.

The chain uses TRBV30 and TRBJ2-7; 10 nucleotides match TRBD1. V shed 4 bases, J shed 9 bases, and the junction held 12 bases outside the gene matches. The length of the CDR3 is 14 residues. CDR1 and CDR2 from the germline V gene are GTSNPN and SVGIG (reference sequence). CDR3 sequence (DNA): TGTGCCTGGACCCATCCCGGGACAGGGGCAGGGCAGTACTTC. Amino acid sequence: CAWTHPGTGAGQYF.

The CDR3 loop reads CASSPSGTGTDTQYF. CDR3 nucleotide sequence: TGTGCCAGCAGTCCATCCGGGACAGGCACAGATACGCAGTATTTT. This chain uses TRBV28 with TRBJ2-3; TRBD1 aligns across 7 bases. Germline CDR1 and CDR2: MDHEN and SYDVKM. This CDR3 spans 15 amino acids. The J segment lost 1 base and the V segment lost 5 bases, leaving 6 bases of the junction unmatched.

CDR3 sequence: CACRGVGGSPLHF. The CDR3 nucleotides read TGTGCCTGCCGTGGGGTCGGTGGTTCACCCCTCCACTTT. The rearrangement uses TRBV30 and TRBJ1-6; D unclear. This CDR3 spans 13 amino acids. The ends were cut back, 6 bases at V and 9 bases at J, with 15 bases in the middle. Germline lookup yields CDR1 GTSNPN and CDR2 SVGIG (reference sequence). Supplemented by reference TRBV30 and TRBJ1-6, the full variable domain reads SQTIHQWPATLVQPVGSPLSLECTVEGTSNPNLYWYRQAAGRGLQLLFYSVGIGQISSEVPQNLSASRPQDRQFILSSKKLLLSDSGFYLCACRGVGGSPLHFGNGTRLTVT.